This T cell receptor beta chain was observed in a study of early T cells in non-severe SARS-CoV-2 infection (dated by TCRdb to the early 2020s). Context from the whole study: Because TCR sequencing was done on bulk RNA from unsorted whole blood, the alpha and beta chains could not be paired.

As concerns this clonotype: Its antigen has not been determined. Base qualities are missing; no much larger clone stands one base away.

The full study reports these points: Matching against VDJdb was skewed toward anti-spike CD8 responses, likely underestimated virus-specific expansions, and missed private and CD4 specificities.

The CDR3 contains 14 residues, cysteine and phenylalanine counted. Only the CDR3 region is kept as DNA, spanning 42 bases read in frame from base 1. CDR1 and CDR2 are drawn from the germline V gene: SQVTM, ANQGSEA. V was cut back by 6 bases and J by 8 bases, leaving a gap of 19 bases between them. The library was generated by 5' RACE. Reads for this sample came from a NextSeq 500. The TCR library protocol attached unique molecular identifiers to individual cDNA molecules to correct for sequencing error and PCR bias. TCR alpha and beta chains were both sequenced, and the abundances of alpha and beta sequences in each sample were closely correlated with each other. In the source study's methods: V gene, J gene and CDR3 annotation of TCR sequences was performed with Decombinator V4. TCRs were defined as expanded if a significant change between any two time points was detected under a Poisson model with p below 0.0001. TCR abundances were normalised to the total number of TCRs sequenced per sample and expressed as counts per million. MAIT TCRs were defined by TRAV1-2 paired with TRAJ12, TRAJ20 or TRAJ33, and iNKT TCRs by TRAV10 paired with TRAJ18. VDJdb, accessed 1 November 2021, was searched for CMV, EBV and SARS-CoV-2 annotated TCRs, excluding TCRs annotated for multiple antigens. TCRdb ran its own pipeline on the public reads, namely fastp trimming at Q25 and MiXCR clone calling, and kept in-frame beta chains. A single entry per CDR3 protein holds the most common genes and DNA from its merged rows. The V and J calls, along with clone size, are taken from TCRdb and not from the paper's own processing. The sample table shows roughly 100,000 distinct CDR3 sequences, and about 13% are seen once. The ten largest clones add up to about 2% of the sample.

A case-control design nested within a healthcare worker cohort in London, UK, was used, with weekly nasopharyngeal swab PCR tests and blood sampling performed. Healthcare workers were recruited between 23 and 31 March 2020, during the week of the UK lockdown, and were followed weekly for up to about 15 weeks. This receptor was obtained from an adult who was a healthcare worker with PCR-confirmed SARS-CoV-2 infection or an uninfected control (not recorded which). Sequencing input: whole blood. This receptor chain uses TRBV29-1 and TRBJ2-2, with the D call perhaps TRBD1 or TRBD2, each one matching 5 bases. CDR3 reads: CSVTRDRLRGELFF. The sequenced DNA is TGCAGCGTCACCCGGGACCGGCTTCGGGGGGAGCTGTTTTTT.